One sample yielded the 27 T cell receptor beta chains listed below, sequenced in a study of T cell repertoires in cytomegalovirus infection. Using its own MiXCR run on the reads, TCRdb lists one record per CDR3 protein. The table lists around 130,000 distinct CDR3 sequences, approximately 9.2% of them singletons. The sample taken for sequencing was PBMCs. These receptors came from a human donor in good health (CMV status not recorded). Some clones in this sample may be carry-over from other donors' samples.

This clonotype was seen only a few times. The CDR3, as DNA: TGTGCCAGCAGCTCACACTTCGATGGTCGGGGGGGAATTTCTTCCTACGAGCAGTACTTC. Protein product: CASSSHFDGRGGISSYEQYF. V gene TRBV7-9 combines with J gene TRBJ2-7, with 8 bases lining up with TRBD2. V lost 4 bases and J lost 1; bases outside the gene matches: 21. CDR1 and CDR2 (germline): SEHNR, FQNEAQ (reference sequence). The CDR3 contains 20 residues.

This clonotype was seen at least ten times. The genes are TRBV28 and TRBJ2-1, with 8 bases identical to TRBD1. Germline V gives CDR1 MDHEN, CDR2 SYDVKM. The CDR3 extends over 14 amino acids. After removal of 5 bases from V and 9 bases from J, the junction contained 9 bases not matched to a gene. CDR3 region: CASSPRTGRTEQFF. CDR3 bases: TGTGCCAGCAGTCCCAGGACAGGGAGGACTGAGCAGTTCTTC.

This clonotype was detected ten times or more. The chain couples TRBV7-2 to TRBJ2-3, with 8 bases identical to TRBD2. Germline CDR1 and CDR2: SGHTA and FQGNSA. This CDR3 comprises 16 residues. J gave up 3 bases and V 5 bases, and 10 bases lay outside the gene matches. For the CDR3, the DNA is TGTGCCAGCAGCCTCAAACTAGCGGCGCTGACAGATACGCAGTATTTT. Its protein is CASSLKLAALTDTQYF.

As for this clonotype: A much larger clone lies one base from this, so it may be a read error. This sequence joins TRBV6-6 and TRBJ1-1; D uncertain. CDR1 MNHNY and CDR2 SVGAGI come from the germline V gene (reference sequence). The CDR3 length is 13 residues. The CDR3 region has the DNA TGTGCCAGCGGTTTACCCCAGAACGCTGAAGCTTTCTTT. Translating gives CASGLPQNAEAFF.

This clonotype was seen a few times. CDR3 sequence: CSADLDGSYEQYF. CDR3 bases: TGCAGCGCTGACCTAGACGGGTCCTACGAGCAGTACTTC. The V gene is TRBV29-1, the J gene TRBJ2-7; D call uncertain. The CDR3 covers 13 residues. The germline gives CDR1 SQVTM, CDR2 ANQGSEA. Trimming pared 7 bases from V and 1 base from J, leaving 14 bases between.

This clonotype was counted ten times or more. The chain carries TRBV6-5 and TRBJ2-1, with D possibly being TRBD1 (6 bases). Germline V CDR1 and CDR2: MNHEY, SVGAGI. V lost 5 bases and J lost 6, with 23 bases in between. This CDR3 has 17 amino acids. CDR3 bases: TGTGCCAGCAGTCCGACTGTGGGGGCAGGGTCGCCCAATGAGCAGTTCTTC. Residues: CASSPTVGAGSPNEQFF.

This chain connects TRBV6-5 to TRBJ2-6, with a possible D match to TRBD2 (7 bases). The CDR3 extends over 18 amino acids. Germline CDR1 MNHEY, CDR2 SVGAGI. Trimming cost V 7 bases and J 0 bases, with 19 bases left between them. CDR3 in amino acids: CASTLLPGGGSGANVLTF. The CDR3 DNA sequence: TGTGCCAGCACCCTACTTCCGGGGGGCGGCTCTGGGGCCAACGTCCTGACTTTC.

This clonotype was counted ten times or more. The chain couples TRBV28 to TRBJ2-1; 10 nucleotides match TRBD2. The V gene end was trimmed by 10 bases and the J gene end by 9 bases; junction bases not matched to a gene: 18. This CDR3 comprises 16 residues. CDR1 is MDHEN and CDR2 is SYDVKM in the germline V gene. The CDR3 DNA reads as TGTGCCACGACGGAGCGGGGGGGTTTGTTTCGGGGTGAGCAGTTCTTC. It translates to CATTERGGLFRGEQFF.

This clonotype was picked up many times. V is TRBV7-2 and J is TRBJ1-6, with TRBD1 as a possible D gene (5 bases). This CDR3 has 15 residues. Trimming left V 7 bases short and J 9 bases short, with 19 bases between. Germline CDR1 and CDR2: SGHTA and FQGNSA. In DNA, the CDR3 is TGTGCCAGCAACGCCGAGGCAGGGTTTCTTTCACCCCTCCACTTT. Residues: CASNAEAGFLSPLHF.

The chain employs TRBV7-2 and TRBJ2-7; 10 nucleotides align to TRBD1. The ends lost 5 bases at V and 2 bases at J; junction bases unmatched: 6. The V gene's germline CDR1 is SGHTA and CDR2 FQGNSA. The CDR3 spans 15 residues. The CDR3 spells CASSRHGQGAYEQYF. The CDR3 nucleotides read TGTGCCAGCAGCCGACATGGACAGGGGGCCTACGAGCAGTACTTC.

This chain uses TRBV29-1 with TRBJ2-3; D is ambiguous. The V end was cut by 1 base, the J end by 3 bases, with 8 bases between. This CDR3 has 13 residues. CDR1 is SQVTM and CDR2 is ANQGSEA in the germline V gene. In DNA form, the CDR3 reads TGCAGCGTTGAAGCGCTAGGAACAGATACGCAGTATTTT. It yields the protein CSVEALGTDTQYF.

This clonotype has at least ten counts. This chain joins TRBV7-2 and TRBJ1-1, with D possibly TRBD1 on 6 matching bases. Per germline, CDR1 SGHTA and CDR2 FQGNSA. CDR3 length: 15 residues. V lost 1 base to trimming and J lost 6 bases, with 15 bases between them. The CDR3 DNA reads as TGTGCCAGCAGCTTAGTTGGGGCAGGGGACTCTGAAGCTTTCTTT. Protein sequence: CASSLVGAGDSEAFF.

This clonotype was recorded many times. The V and J genes are TRBV7-8 and TRBJ2-5; D perhaps matches TRBD1 (6 bases). V lost 3 bases, J lost 4 bases, and 18 bases lay in between. The CDR3 has 16 residues. The germline V gene has CDR1 SGHVS and CDR2 FQNEAQ. CDR3 in DNA: TGTGCCAGCAGCTTGGGGGCAAAAGGGGACCGAGAGACCCAGTACTTC. Translation gives CASSLGAKGDRETQYF.

This clonotype was seen a few times. The chain is built from TRBV25-1 and TRBJ2-5, with 8 bases fitting TRBD1. The germline CDR1 and CDR2 sequences are MGHDK and SYGVNS. The CDR3 is made up of 16 amino acids. The ends lost 3 bases at V and 1 base at J; junction bases unmatched: 7. CDR3 protein: CASSDLQGVAQETQYF. In DNA, the CDR3 is TGTGCCAGCAGTGATCTACAGGGGGTGGCCCAAGAGACCCAGTACTTC.

This clonotype has ten or more counts. The V call is TRBV2, the J call TRBJ2-6, with D tentatively TRBD1 (5 bases). There are 15 residues in the CDR3. Trimming pared 6 bases from V and 0 bases from J, leaving 9 bases between. Germline assignment: CDR1 SNHLY and CDR2 FYNNEI. The CDR3, as DNA: TGTGCCAGCAGCACAGGTTTCTCTGGGGCCAACGTCCTGACTTTC. Residues: CASSTGFSGANVLTF. The whole variable domain, filled in from reference TRBV2 and TRBJ2-6, reads EPEVTQTPSHQVTQMGQEVILRCVPISNHLYFYWYRQILGQKVEFLVSFYNNEISEKSEIFDDQFSVERPDGSNFTLKIRSTKLEDSAMYFCASSTGFSGANVLTFGAGSRLTVL.

This clonotype was seen many times. The chain employs TRBV10-3 and TRBJ1-5; 11 nucleotides agree with TRBD1. The CDR3 extends over 15 amino acids. Germline V gene data show CDR1 as ENHRY and CDR2 as SYGVKD. Losses at the gene ends were 3 bases for V and 6 bases for J; bases not matched to a gene: 4. CDR3 bases: TGTGCCATCAGTGAAGGACAGGGGGCAGGTCAGCCCCAGCATTTT. Its protein product is CAISEGQGAGQPQHF.

This clonotype was observed many times. The chain has TRBV5-1 and TRBJ2-7, with 8 nucleotides matching TRBD1. The CDR3 runs 15 residues. CDR1 and CDR2 (germline): SGHRS, YFSETQ. V shed 1 base, J shed 2 bases, and the junction held 5 bases outside the gene matches. CDR3 residues: CASSLRQGSPYEQYF. Written as DNA, the CDR3 is TGCGCCAGCAGCTTGCGACAGGGGTCCCCCTACGAGCAGTACTTC.

This clonotype showed up many times. The chain employs TRBV5-5 and TRBJ1-1; TRBD1 agrees at 7 bases. J was trimmed by 6 bases and V by 3 bases; bases with no gene match: 8. The length of the CDR3 is 14 residues. Germline CDR1 is SGHKS and CDR2 is YYEKEE (reference sequence). CDR3 nucleotides: TGTGCCAGCAGCTGGACTGACAGGGTTTCTGAAGCTTTCTTT. Encoded protein: CASSWTDRVSEAFF. The full variable domain, in which reference TRBV5-5 and TRBJ1-1 provide the parts outside the CDR3, is DAGVTQSPTHLIKTRGQQVTLRCSPISGHKSVSWYQQVLGQGPQFIFQYYEKEERGRGNFPDRFSARQFPNYSSELNVNALLLGDSALYLCASSWTDRVSEAFFGQGTRLTVV.

This clonotype was detected only a few times. The V call is TRBV2, the J call TRBJ2-3; D tentatively reads TRBD1 or TRBD2 (6 bases each). Looked up from germline, CDR1 is SNHLY and CDR2 is FYNNEI. This CDR3 is 14 amino acids long. Deletions cut 8 bases from V and 1 base from J, with 13 bases between. CDR3 nucleotides: TGTGCCAGCGGGGGGCAAGGGGGCACAGATACGCAGTATTTT. Encoded protein: CASGGQGGTDTQYF.

This clonotype was seen repeatedly, ten times or more. The rearrangement joins TRBV7-2 to TRBJ2-1; 8 positions match TRBD2. The CDR3 is 15 residues long. Unmatched junction bases numbered 6, after V lost 1 base and J lost 7 bases. Per the germline V gene, CDR1 is SGHTA and CDR2 is FQGNSA. The CDR3 loop reads CASSLGSGGGNEQFF. The CDR3 nucleotides are TGTGCCAGCAGCTTAGGATCGGGGGGGGGGAATGAGCAGTTCTTC.

This clonotype was seen repeatedly, ten times or more. J is TRBJ1-1 and V is TRBV12-3 or TRBV12-4; D ambiguous. Deletions cut 3 bases from V and 5 bases from J, with 10 bases between. The CDR3 sequence is 13 residues long. DNA for the CDR3: TGTGCCAGCAGTTTCGGTCTACGGACTGAAGCTTTCTTT. It encodes CASSFGLRTEAFF.

This clonotype was counted between two and nine times. V is TRBV20-1 and J is TRBJ2-1; possibly TRBD2 for D (6 bases). Trimming removed 4 bases at V and 0 bases at J, with 28 bases between. The CDR3 covers 20 residues. The germline V gene encodes CDR1 DFQATT and CDR2 SNEGSKA (reference sequence). The CDR3 region is CSAKIRTMGGTFRSYNEQFF. The CDR3, as DNA: TGCAGTGCTAAAATACGGACAATGGGGGGTACTTTCCGCTCCTACAATGAGCAGTTCTTC.

This clonotype was observed many times. This rearrangement joins TRBV5-1 to TRBJ2-4, with D perhaps TRBD1 or TRBD2 (5 bases each). The CDR3 has 20 amino acids. The germline V gene has CDR1 SGHRS and CDR2 YFSETQ. Trimming cost V 2 bases and J 0 bases, with 24 bases left between them. The CDR3 protein is CASSLLVPHGTELAKNIQYF. CDR3 DNA: TGCGCCAGCAGCTTATTAGTGCCCCATGGGACGGAACTAGCCAAAAACATTCAGTACTTC.

This clonotype showed up many times. V is TRBV7-9 and J is TRBJ2-7; a possible D gene is TRBD1 (6 bases). The CDR3 totals 13 residues. V gave up 5 bases and J gave up 7 bases, with 15 bases separating them. CDR1 is SEHNR and CDR2 is FQNEAQ in the germline V gene (reference sequence). CDR3 bases: TGTGCCAGCAGCCAAACTACTCAGGGGGAGCAGTACTTC. Its translation: CASSQTTQGEQYF.

As to this clonotype: A much larger clone lies one base from this, so it may be a read error. The chain is built from TRBV29-1 and TRBJ1-1; 8 nucleotides align to TRBD1. The CDR3 length is 12 residues. CDR1 and CDR2 (germline): SQVTM, ANQGSEA. The CDR3 spells CTFVTGGTEAFF. Written as DNA, the CDR3 is TGCACCTTCGTAACAGGGGGCACTGAAGCTTTCTTT.

This clonotype was found many times. The chain uses TRBV5-1 and TRBJ1-1; 7 nucleotides match TRBD1. Germline trimming cut 3 bases from V and 1 base from J; bases unmatched to any gene: 3. The length of the CDR3 is 14 residues. CDR1 and CDR2 from the germline V gene are SGHRS and YFSETQ. The CDR3 DNA reads TGCGCCAGCAGCTGGGGACAGCAGAACACTGAAGCTTTCTTT. Translating gives CASSWGQQNTEAFF.

There are many counts of this clonotype. This chain joins TRBV19 and TRBJ1-1; perhaps TRBD1 as D (6 bases). Germline values: CDR1 LNHDA, CDR2 SQIVND (reference sequence). The CDR3 loop spans 14 amino acids. Trimming cost V 3 bases and J 3 bases, with 11 bases left between them. CDR3 DNA: TGTGCCAGTAGTATGGTGGGGGCCGACACTGAAGCTTTCTTT. Its protein is CASSMVGADTEAFF.